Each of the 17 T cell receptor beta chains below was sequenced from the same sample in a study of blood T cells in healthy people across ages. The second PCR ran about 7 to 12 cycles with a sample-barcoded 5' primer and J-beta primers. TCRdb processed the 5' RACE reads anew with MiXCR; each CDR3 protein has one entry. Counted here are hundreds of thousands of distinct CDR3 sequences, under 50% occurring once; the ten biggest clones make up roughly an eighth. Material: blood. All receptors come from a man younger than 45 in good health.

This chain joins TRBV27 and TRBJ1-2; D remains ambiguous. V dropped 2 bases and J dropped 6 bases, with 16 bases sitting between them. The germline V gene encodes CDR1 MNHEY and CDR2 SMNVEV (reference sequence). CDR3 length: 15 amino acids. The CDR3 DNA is TGTGCCAGCAGTTTAGACCGGGAGGGTTTAAATGGCTACACCTTC. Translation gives CASSLDREGLNGYTF.

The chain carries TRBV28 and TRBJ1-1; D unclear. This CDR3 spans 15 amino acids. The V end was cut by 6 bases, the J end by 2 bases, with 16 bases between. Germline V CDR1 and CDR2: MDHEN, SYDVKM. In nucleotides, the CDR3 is TGTGCCAGCAGCCCCGGACGGACCAAAAACACTGAAGCTTTCTTT. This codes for CASSPGRTKNTEAFF.

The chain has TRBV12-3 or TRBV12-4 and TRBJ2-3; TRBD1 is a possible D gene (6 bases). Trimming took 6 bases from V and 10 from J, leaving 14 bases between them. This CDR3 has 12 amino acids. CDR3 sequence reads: CASRTGDRAQYF. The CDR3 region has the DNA TGTGCCAGCAGGACAGGTGACCGAGCGCAGTATTTT.

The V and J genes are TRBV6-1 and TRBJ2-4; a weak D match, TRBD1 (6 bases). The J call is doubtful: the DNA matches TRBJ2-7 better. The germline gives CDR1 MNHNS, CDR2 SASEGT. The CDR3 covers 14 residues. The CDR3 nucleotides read TGTGCCACCAAAACACAGGGAGTGAGGTACGAGCAGTACTTC. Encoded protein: CATKTQGVRYEQYF.

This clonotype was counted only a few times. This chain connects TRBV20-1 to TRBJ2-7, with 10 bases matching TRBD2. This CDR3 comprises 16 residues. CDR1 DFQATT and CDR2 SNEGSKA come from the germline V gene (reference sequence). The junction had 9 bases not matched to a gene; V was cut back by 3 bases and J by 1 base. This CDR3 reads CSASNSHSGGSYEQYF. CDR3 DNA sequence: TGCAGTGCTAGTAATTCACATAGCGGGGGGTCCTACGAGCAGTACTTC.

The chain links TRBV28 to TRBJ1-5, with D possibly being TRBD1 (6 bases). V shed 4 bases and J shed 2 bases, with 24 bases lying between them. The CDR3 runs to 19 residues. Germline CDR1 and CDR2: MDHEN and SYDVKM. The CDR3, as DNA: TGTGCCAGCAGTTCGAGTGCATTTAACAGGGCGGTCGGCAATCAGCCCCAGCATTTT. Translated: CASSSSAFNRAVGNQPQHF.

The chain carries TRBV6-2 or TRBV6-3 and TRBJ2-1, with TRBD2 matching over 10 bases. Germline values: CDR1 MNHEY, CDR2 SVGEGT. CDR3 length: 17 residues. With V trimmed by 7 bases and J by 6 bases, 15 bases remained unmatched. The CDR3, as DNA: TGTGCCAGCAAACGTATACCGGGACTAGCGAATATCAATGAGCAGTTCTTC. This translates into CASKRIPGLANINEQFF.

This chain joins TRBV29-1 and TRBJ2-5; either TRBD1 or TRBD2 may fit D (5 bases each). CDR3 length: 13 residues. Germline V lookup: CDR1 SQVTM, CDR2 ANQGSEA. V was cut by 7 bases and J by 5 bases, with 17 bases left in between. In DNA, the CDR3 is TGCAGCGGATGGACACCGGGGTGGGAGACCCAGTACTTC. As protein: CSGWTPGWETQYF.

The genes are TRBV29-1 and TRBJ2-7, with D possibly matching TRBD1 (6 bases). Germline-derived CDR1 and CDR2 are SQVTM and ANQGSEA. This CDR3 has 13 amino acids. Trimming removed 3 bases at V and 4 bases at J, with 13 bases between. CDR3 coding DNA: TGCAGCGTTGAGAAGGGGGTAGGGTACGAGCAGTACTTC. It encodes CSVEKGVGYEQYF.

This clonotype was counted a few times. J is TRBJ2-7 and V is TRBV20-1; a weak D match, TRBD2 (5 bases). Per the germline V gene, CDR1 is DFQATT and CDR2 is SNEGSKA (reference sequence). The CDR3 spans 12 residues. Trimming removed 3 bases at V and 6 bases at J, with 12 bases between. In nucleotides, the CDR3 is TGCAGTGCTAGCGCGGACTCCCCCGAGCAGTACTTC. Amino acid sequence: CSASADSPEQYF.

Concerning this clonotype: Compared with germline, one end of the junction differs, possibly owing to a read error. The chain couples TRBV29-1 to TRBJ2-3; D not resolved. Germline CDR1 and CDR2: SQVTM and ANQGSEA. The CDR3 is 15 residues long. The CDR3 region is CSVELGRGESDTRYF. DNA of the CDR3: TGCAGCGTTGAATTAGGCAGAGGCGAGTCAGATACGCGGTATTTT.

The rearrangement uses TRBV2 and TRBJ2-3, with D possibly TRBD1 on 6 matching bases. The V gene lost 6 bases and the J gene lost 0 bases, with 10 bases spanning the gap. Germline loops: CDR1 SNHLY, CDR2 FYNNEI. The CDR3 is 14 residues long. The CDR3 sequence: CASRDDRSTDTQYF. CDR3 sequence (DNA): TGTGCCAGCAGAGACGACAGGAGCACAGATACGCAGTATTTT.

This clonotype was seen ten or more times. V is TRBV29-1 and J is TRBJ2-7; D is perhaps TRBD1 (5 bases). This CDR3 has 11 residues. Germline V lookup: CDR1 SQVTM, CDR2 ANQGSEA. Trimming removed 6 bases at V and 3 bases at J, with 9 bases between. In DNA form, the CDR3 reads TGCAGCGTCCGACAGTTCTACGAGCAGTACTTC. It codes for CSVRQFYEQYF.

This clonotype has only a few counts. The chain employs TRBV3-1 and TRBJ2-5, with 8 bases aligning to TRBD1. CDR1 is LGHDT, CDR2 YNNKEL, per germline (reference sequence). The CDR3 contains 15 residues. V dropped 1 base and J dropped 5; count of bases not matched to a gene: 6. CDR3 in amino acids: CASSQGQGLRETQYF. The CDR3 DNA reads TGTGCCAGCAGCCAAGGACAGGGGCTAAGGGAGACCCAGTACTTC.

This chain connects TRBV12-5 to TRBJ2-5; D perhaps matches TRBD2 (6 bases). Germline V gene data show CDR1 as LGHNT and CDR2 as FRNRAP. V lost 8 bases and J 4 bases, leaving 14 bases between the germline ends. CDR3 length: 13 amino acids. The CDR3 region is CASRRGVGETQYF. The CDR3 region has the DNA TGTGCTAGTAGGCGCGGGGTGGGAGAGACCCAGTACTTC.

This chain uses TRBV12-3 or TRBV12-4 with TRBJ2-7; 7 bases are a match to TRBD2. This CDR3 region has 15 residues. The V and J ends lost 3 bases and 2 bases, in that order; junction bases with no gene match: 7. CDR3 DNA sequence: TGTGCCAGCAGTTTGACCGGGGGGAATCCCTACGAGCAGTACTTC. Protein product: CASSLTGGNPYEQYF.

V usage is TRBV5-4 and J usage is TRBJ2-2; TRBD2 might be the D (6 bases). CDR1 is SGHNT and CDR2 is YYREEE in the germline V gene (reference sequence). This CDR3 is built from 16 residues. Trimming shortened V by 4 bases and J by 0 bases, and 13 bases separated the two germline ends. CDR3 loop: CASSVDGGANTGELFF. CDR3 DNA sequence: TGTGCCAGCAGCGTGGACGGGGGAGCGAACACCGGGGAGCTGTTTTTT.